This paragraph reports one TCR beta chain. The assay was immunoSEQ multiplex PCR, and TCRdb's table has in-frame clones only and misses some. Of over 700,000 clones in the sample, 55% to 75% were seen once. Memory CD4+ cells were the fraction left after CD45RA+ naive selection. The sample originates from a study of shared clonotypes between healthy human individuals. This receptor was taken from a woman in her 30s in good health. Sequencing input: memory CD4+ T cells sorted from blood. Indicated subset: CD45RA-negative fraction.

CDR3 sequence: CATSDYGQGNQPQHF. CDR3 in DNA: TGTGCCACCAGCGACTACGGGCAGGGCAATCAGCCCCAGCATTTT. This chain links TRBV15 with TRBJ1-5; D not certain. The V gene's germline CDR1 is LNHNV and CDR2 YYDKDF (reference sequence). The CDR3 is 15 residues long. V was cut by 5 bases and J by 2 bases, with 13 bases left in between.